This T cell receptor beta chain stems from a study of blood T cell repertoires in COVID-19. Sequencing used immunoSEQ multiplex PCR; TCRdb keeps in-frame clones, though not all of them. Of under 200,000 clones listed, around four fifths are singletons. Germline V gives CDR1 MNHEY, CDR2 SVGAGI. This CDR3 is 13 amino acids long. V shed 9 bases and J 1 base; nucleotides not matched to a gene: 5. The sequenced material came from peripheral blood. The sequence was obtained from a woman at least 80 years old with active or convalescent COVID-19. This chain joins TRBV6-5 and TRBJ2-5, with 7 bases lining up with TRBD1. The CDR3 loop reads CASTQGLQETQYF. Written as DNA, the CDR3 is TGTGCCAGTACACAGGGGCTCCAAGAGACCCAGTACTTC.